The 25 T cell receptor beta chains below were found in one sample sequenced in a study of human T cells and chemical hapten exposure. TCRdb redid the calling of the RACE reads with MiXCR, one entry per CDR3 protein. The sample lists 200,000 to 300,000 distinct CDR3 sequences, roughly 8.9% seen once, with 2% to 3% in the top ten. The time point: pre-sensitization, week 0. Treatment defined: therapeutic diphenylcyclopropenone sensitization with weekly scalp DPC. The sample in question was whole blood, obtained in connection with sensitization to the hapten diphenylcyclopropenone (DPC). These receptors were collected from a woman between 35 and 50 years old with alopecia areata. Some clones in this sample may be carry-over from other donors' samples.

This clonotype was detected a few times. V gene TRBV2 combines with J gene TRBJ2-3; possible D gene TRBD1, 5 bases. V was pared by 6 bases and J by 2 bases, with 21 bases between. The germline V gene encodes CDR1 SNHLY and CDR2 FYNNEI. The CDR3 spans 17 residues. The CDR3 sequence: CASSLEPPRAPTDTQYF. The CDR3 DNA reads TGTGCCAGCAGCCTGGAACCCCCCAGGGCCCCCACAGATACGCAGTATTTT.

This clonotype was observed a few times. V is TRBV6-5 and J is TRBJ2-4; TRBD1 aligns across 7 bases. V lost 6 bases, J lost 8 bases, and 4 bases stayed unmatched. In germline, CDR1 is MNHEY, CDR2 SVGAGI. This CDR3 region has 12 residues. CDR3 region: CASRNDRDIQYF. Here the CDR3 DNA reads TGTGCCAGCAGGAACGACAGGGACATTCAGTACTTC.

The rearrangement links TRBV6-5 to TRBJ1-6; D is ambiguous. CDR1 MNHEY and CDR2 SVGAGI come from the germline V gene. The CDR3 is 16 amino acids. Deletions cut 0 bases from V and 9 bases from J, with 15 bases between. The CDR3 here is CASSYSIPGKGSPLHF. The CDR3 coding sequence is TGTGCCAGCAGTTACTCGATACCGGGCAAAGGTTCACCCCTCCACTTT.

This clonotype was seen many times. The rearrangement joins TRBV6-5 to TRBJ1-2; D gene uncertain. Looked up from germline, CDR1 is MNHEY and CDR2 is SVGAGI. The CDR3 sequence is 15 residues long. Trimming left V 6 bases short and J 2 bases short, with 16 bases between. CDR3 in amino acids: CASSAGPQINYGYTF. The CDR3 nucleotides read TGTGCCAGCAGCGCCGGGCCGCAAATAAACTATGGCTACACCTTC.

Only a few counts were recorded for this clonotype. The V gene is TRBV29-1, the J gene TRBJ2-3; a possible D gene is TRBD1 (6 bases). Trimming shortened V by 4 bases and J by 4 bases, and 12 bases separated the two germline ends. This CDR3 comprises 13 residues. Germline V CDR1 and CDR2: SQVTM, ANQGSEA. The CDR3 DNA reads TGCAGCGTTGCCAGGGGAAGAGCAGATACGCAGTATTTT. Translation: CSVARGRADTQYF.

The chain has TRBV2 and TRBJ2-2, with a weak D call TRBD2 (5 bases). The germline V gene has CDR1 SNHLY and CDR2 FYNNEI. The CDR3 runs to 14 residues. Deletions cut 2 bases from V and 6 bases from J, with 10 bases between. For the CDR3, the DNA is TGTGCCAGCAGTGAACTCGGGGTTGCCGGGGAGCTGTTTTTT. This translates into CASSELGVAGELFF. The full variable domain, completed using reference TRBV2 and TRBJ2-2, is EPEVTQTPSHQVTQMGQEVILRCVPISNHLYFYWYRQILGQKVEFLVSFYNNEISEKSEIFDDQFSVERPDGSNFTLKIRSTKLEDSAMYFCASSELGVAGELFFGEGSRLTVL.

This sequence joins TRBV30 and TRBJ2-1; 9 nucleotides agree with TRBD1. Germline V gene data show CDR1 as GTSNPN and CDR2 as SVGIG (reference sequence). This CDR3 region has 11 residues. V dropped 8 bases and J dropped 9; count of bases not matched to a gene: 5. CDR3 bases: TGTGCCGGGACAGGGTACGGTGAGCAGTTCTTC. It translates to CAGTGYGEQFF.

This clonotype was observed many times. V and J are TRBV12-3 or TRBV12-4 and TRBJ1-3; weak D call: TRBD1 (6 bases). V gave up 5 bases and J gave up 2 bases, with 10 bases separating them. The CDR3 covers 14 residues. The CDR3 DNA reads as TGTGCCAGCAGTCCACAGGGAACTGGAAACACCATATATTTT. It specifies CASSPQGTGNTIYF.

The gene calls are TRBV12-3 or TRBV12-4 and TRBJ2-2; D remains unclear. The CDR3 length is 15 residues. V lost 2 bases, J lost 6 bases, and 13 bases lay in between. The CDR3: CASSLLGLSSGELFF. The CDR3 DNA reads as TGTGCCAGCAGTTTACTTGGGCTTTCGTCCGGGGAGCTGTTTTTT.

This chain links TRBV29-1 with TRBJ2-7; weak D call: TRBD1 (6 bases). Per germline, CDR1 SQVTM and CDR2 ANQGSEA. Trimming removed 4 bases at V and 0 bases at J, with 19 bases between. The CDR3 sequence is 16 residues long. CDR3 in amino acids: CSVAPTGTLSSYEQYF. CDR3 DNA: TGCAGCGTTGCCCCAACCGGGACATTGAGCTCCTACGAGCAGTACTTC.

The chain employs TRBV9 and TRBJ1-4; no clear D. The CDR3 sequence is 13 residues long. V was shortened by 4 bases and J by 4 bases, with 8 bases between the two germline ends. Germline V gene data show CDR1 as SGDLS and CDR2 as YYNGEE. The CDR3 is CASSPAGNEKLFF. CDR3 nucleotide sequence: TGTGCCAGCAGCCCCGCGGGTAATGAAAAACTGTTTTTT.

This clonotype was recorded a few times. The CDR3 spells CASSPWGGTYNEQFF. The CDR3 DNA reads as TGTGCCAGCAGCCCGTGGGGCGGGACATACAATGAGCAGTTCTTC. The V gene is TRBV3-1, the J gene TRBJ2-1; D possibly uses TRBD1 or TRBD2 (6 bases each). Trimming left V 4 bases short and J 4 bases short, with 14 bases between. From germline, CDR1 is LGHDT and CDR2 YNNKEL (reference sequence). The CDR3 loop spans 15 amino acids.

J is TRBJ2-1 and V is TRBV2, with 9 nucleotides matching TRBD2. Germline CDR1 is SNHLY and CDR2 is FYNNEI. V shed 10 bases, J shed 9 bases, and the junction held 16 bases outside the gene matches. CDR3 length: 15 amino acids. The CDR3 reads CATRPFSGSNGEQFF. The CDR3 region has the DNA TGTGCCACCCGTCCCTTTAGCGGGAGTAACGGTGAGCAGTTCTTC.

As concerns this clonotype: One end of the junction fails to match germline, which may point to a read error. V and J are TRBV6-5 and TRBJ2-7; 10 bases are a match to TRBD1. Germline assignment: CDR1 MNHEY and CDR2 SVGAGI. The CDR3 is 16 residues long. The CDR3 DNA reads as TGTGCCGGCAGTTACTCTCGGCTGACAGGGGGCTTCGAGCAGTACTTC. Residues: CAGSYSRLTGGFEQYF.

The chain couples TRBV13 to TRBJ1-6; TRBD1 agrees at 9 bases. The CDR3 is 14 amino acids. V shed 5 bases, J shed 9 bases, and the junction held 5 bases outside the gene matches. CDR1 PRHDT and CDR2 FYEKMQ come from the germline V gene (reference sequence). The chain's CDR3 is CASSIRDRASPLHF. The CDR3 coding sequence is TGTGCCAGCAGCATCCGGGACAGGGCTTCACCCCTCCACTTT.

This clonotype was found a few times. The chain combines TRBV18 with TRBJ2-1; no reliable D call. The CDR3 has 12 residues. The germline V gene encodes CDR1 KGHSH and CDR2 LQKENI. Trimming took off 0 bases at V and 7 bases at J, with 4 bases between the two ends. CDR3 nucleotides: TGTGCCAGCTCACCACCGGGGAATGAGCAGTTCTTC. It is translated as CASSPPGNEQFF.

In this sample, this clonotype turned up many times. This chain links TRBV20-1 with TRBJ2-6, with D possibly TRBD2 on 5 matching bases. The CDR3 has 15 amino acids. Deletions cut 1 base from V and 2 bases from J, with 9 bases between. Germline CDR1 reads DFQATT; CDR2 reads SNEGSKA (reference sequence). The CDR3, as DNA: TGCAGTGCTAGAGGGATGGGAGCTGGGGCCAACGTCCTGACTTTC. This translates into CSARGMGAGANVLTF.

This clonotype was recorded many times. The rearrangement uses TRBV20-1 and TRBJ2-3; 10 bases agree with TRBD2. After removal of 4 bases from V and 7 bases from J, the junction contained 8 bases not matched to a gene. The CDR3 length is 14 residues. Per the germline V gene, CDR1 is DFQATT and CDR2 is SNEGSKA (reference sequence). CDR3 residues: CSAKSSGRVYTQYF. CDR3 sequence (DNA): TGCAGTGCTAAATCTAGCGGGAGAGTCTATACGCAGTATTTT.

CDR3 DNA: TGTGCCAGCAGCTTAGCGGCTCCATTAGAGACCCAGTACTTC. Protein product: CASSLAAPLETQYF. The chain uses TRBV7-2 and TRBJ2-5; no reliable D call. Germline V lookup: CDR1 SGHTA, CDR2 FQGNSA. Trimming pared 0 bases from V and 4 bases from J, leaving 9 bases between. CDR3 length: 14 amino acids.

This CDR3 reads CASRPTGGLFEQYF. As DNA, the CDR3 is TGTGCCAGCAGACCGACAGGGGGCCTCTTCGAGCAGTACTTC. The chain uses TRBV12-3 or TRBV12-4 and TRBJ2-7, with 10 bases identical to TRBD1. V lost 6 bases to trimming and J lost 6 bases; unmatched junction nucleotides: 8. This CDR3 spans 14 amino acids.

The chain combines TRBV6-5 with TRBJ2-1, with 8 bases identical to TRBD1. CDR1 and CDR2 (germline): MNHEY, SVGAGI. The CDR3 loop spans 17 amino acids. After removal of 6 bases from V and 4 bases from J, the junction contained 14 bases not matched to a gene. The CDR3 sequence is CASSGQGRQGRYNEQFF. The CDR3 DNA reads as TGTGCCAGCAGCGGTCAGGGGAGACAGGGGAGGTACAATGAGCAGTTCTTC.

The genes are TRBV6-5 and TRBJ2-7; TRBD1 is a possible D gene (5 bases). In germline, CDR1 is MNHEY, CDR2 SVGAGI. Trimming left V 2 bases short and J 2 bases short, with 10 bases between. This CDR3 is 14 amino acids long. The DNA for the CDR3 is TGTGCCAGCAGTTACGACAGTCACGCCTACGAGCAGTACTTC. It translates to CASSYDSHAYEQYF.

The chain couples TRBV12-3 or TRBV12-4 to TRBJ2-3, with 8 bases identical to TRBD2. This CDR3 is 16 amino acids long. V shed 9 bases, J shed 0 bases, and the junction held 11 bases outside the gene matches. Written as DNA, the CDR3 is TGTGCCAGTCGGGGACGGCGGGAGGCTAGCACAGATACGCAGTATTTT. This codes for CASRGRREASTDTQYF.

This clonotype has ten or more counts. The CDR3, as DNA: TGTGCCAGCAGGAGACTACCTAACACCGGGGAGCTGTTTTTT. Translating it yields CASRRLPNTGELFF. The V and J genes are TRBV12-3 or TRBV12-4 and TRBJ2-2, with D possibly matching TRBD2 (5 bases). The CDR3 totals 14 residues. Trimming pared 6 bases from V and 2 bases from J, leaving 10 bases between.

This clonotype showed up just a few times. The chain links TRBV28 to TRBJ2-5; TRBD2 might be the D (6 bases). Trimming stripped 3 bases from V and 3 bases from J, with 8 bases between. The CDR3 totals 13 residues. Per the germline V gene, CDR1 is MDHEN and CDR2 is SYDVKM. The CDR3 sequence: CASSFGGEETQYF. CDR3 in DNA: TGTGCCAGCAGTTTTGGAGGGGAAGAGACCCAGTACTTC.